This T cell receptor (beta chain) was observed in a study of blood T cell repertoires in COVID-19. Study summary: The United States, Italy and Spain supplied acute and convalescent COVID-19 samples.

With 1 base removed from V and 2 bases from J, the gap between germline ends came to 6 bases. There are 13 residues in the CDR3. Some clones are missing from TCRdb's copy, which holds only in-frame ones; the method was immunoSEQ multiplex PCR. The table includes 96,000 or so clones, around 90% detected once. The chain carries TRBV12-3 or TRBV12-4 and TRBJ2-7, with D hard to call. The specimen was peripheral blood. This clonotype was obtained from a human donor with COVID-19, enrolled during active disease. The donor label of this sample is uncertain. In nucleotides, the CDR3 is TGTGCCAGCAGTTTAGGCAGTACCTACGAGCAGTACTTC. This codes for CASSLGSTYEQYF.